This TCR beta chain was documented in a study of EBV T-cell therapy then PD-1 blockade in nasopharyngeal carcinoma. Some clones are missing from TCRdb's copy, which holds only in-frame ones; the method was immunoSEQ multiplex PCR. The sample includes under 20,000 clones, less than 90% of them seen just once. With respect to this clone: Its antigen remains unknown.

The CDR3 has 17 residues. V was clipped by 2 bases and J by 2 bases, with 17 bases between them. Germline assignment: CDR1 LGHNA and CDR2 YSLEER. Documented treatment: AdE1-LMPpoly-expanded autologous EBV-specific T-cell therapy followed by anti-PD-1 nivolumab. This TCR was sampled from a man aged 35 to 55 with nasopharyngeal carcinoma. This sequence joins TRBV4-3 and TRBJ2-3; no reliable D call. Sequenced material: CD8+ T cells from blood, taken at roughly day 33 from a patient whose treatment included autologous EBV-specific T cells and nivolumab. CDR3: CASSQTWAERPTDTQYF. The CDR3 nucleotides are TGCGCCAGCAGCCAAACTTGGGCAGAAAGACCCACAGATACGCAGTATTTT.